This TCR beta chain was identified during a study of T cell repertoires in cytomegalovirus infection. A word on this clonotype: Antigen unknown. A much larger clone differs by one base, so this may be a read error. Since no conserved phenylalanine or tryptophan closes the CDR3, a read error is the likely cause.

Whole-study results and caveats: CMV-specific HLA-C-restricted TCR beta clonotypes dominated the ex vivo response. Carriage of CMV together with the relevant HLA was identifiable through cumulative public TCR beta family frequency.

TCRdb processed the reads anew with MiXCR; each CDR3 protein has one entry. This table has about 260,000 distinct CDR3 sequences, over 8% appearing once. CDR3 length: 12 residues. Germline CDR1 reads MDHEN; CDR2 reads SYDVKM. The ends were cut back, 10 bases at V and 5 bases at J, with 14 bases in the middle. This rearrangement joins TRBV28 to TRBJ1-1; D might be TRBD1 (6 bases). The TCR was taken from a human donor in good health (CMV status not recorded). Some clones in this sample may be carry-over from other donors' samples. The sample consisted of PBMCs. The chain's CDR3 is CATEEQGTEAFL. CDR3 DNA: TGTGCCACGGAAGAACAGGGTACTGAAGCTTTCTTG.